The 31 T cell receptor beta chains below come from one sample, sequenced in a study of cytomegalovirus exposure and HLA in healthy donors. Both 60 Vbeta primers and 13 Jbeta primers went into the PCR. Generated by immunoSEQ multiplex PCR, the TCRdb table keeps only in-frame clones and is missing some. This table has around 160,000 clones, under 85% appearing once. Sequencing was performed on PBMCs. The receptors derive from a woman aged 40 to 50 in good health and CMV-seropositive.

This clone was counted a few times. The J gene is TRBJ1-6, the V gene TRBV19, with 8 bases that match TRBD1. The CDR3 consists of 17 residues. Germline V gene sequence: CDR1 LNHDA, CDR2 SQIVND (reference sequence). Trimming took 5 bases from V and 7 from J; bases not matched to a gene: 13. For the CDR3, the DNA is TGTGCCAGTAGTCGCCTGGGGCCCGGGACAGGAAATTCACCCCTCCACTTT. Translating it yields CASSRLGPGTGNSPLHF.

V is TRBV4-1 and J is TRBJ2-7, with D maybe TRBD1 (5 bases). Germline CDR1 and CDR2: MGHRA and YSYEKL. The CDR3 covers 14 residues. Trimming cost V 1 base and J 6 bases, with 13 bases left between them. The CDR3 is CASSQGQGIVEQYF. The CDR3 nucleotides read TGCGCCAGCAGCCAAGGCCAGGGTATAGTCGAGCAGTACTTC.

This clone has just one count. The conserved closing phenylalanine or tryptophan is absent in this CDR3, likely reflecting a read error. The chain links TRBV30 to TRBJ1-6; a possible D gene is TRBD1 (5 bases). The germline CDR1 and CDR2 sequences are GTSNPN and SVGIG (reference sequence). This CDR3 is 14 amino acids long. V was cut by 0 bases and J by 11 bases, with 14 bases left in between. Here the CDR3 reads CAWSVWAQGPPLHS. CDR3 coding DNA: TGTGCCTGGAGTGTATGGGCCCAGGGTCCACCCCTCCACTCT.

This chain links TRBV5-1 with TRBJ2-3, with TRBD2 as a possible D gene (6 bases). V was clipped by 0 bases and J by 1 base, with 15 bases between them. Germline-derived CDR1 and CDR2 are SGHRS and YFSETQ. The CDR3 is made up of 17 amino acids. The CDR3 coding sequence is TGCGCCAGCAGCTTGGAACCGAGGGGCGGGGGCACAGATACGCAGTATTTT. Amino acid sequence: CASSLEPRGGGTDTQYF.

V usage is TRBV4-1 and J usage is TRBJ1-1; D possibly corresponds to TRBD1 (5 bases). V shed 4 bases and J shed 0 bases, with 12 bases lying between them. Germline V lookup: CDR1 MGHRA, CDR2 YSYEKL. CDR3 length equals 15 residues. The CDR3: CASSPPRAMNTEAFF. CDR3 sequence (DNA): TGCGCCAGCAGCCCCCCCAGGGCTATGAACACTGAAGCTTTCTTT.

The chain combines TRBV28 with TRBJ1-2; 8 positions match TRBD1. CDR1 and CDR2 from the germline V gene are MDHEN and SYDVKM. The CDR3 has 13 residues. V was clipped by 5 bases and J by 3 bases; unmatched bases: 2. DNA for the CDR3: TGTGCCAGCAGTCAGACAGGGGACTATGGCTACACCTTC. The encoded protein is CASSQTGDYGYTF.

This chain links TRBV28 with TRBJ1-2; 7 bases agree with TRBD1. Looked up from germline, CDR1 is MDHEN and CDR2 is SYDVKM. With 5 bases clipped from V and 0 bases from J, the junction kept 9 bases outside the gene matches. The CDR3 loop spans 16 amino acids. The CDR3 region has the DNA TGTGCCAGCAGTCCGTGGGACAGTTCAACTAACTATGGCTACACCTTC. This gives the protein CASSPWDSSTNYGYTF.

This clone was seen more than once but under ten times. The rearrangement joins TRBV27 to TRBJ2-7, with 8 bases identical to TRBD1. The CDR3 runs to 17 residues. Per germline, CDR1 MNHEY and CDR2 SMNVEV (reference sequence). V shed 0 bases, J shed 5 bases, and the junction held 12 bases outside the gene matches. CDR3 coding DNA: TGTGCCAGCAGTTTATCCACCGCGACAGGGGTAATCCACGAGCAGTACTTC. This translates into CASSLSTATGVIHEQYF.

The V call is TRBV5-6, the J call TRBJ2-1; TRBD2 might be the D (6 bases). Germline V lookup: CDR1 SGHDT, CDR2 YYEEEE. V lost 3 bases to trimming and J lost 0 bases, with 13 bases between them. The CDR3 length is 16 residues. The DNA for the CDR3 is TGTGCCAGCAGCTCGGAGGGGAGGAGCTCCTACAATGAGCAGTTCTTC. Translated, it gives CASSSEGRSSYNEQFF. Using reference TRBV5-6 and TRBJ2-1 for the parts outside the CDR3, the full variable domain is DAGVTQSPTHLIKTRGQQVTLRCSPKSGHDTVSWYQQALGQGPQFIFQYYEEEERQRGNFPDRFSGHQFPNYSSELNVNALLLGDSALYLCASSSEGRSSYNEQFFGPGTRLTVL.

This chain joins TRBV6-1 and TRBJ1-1; a weak D match, TRBD1 (6 bases). The ends were cut back, 2 bases at V and 0 bases at J, with 13 bases in the middle. Germline values: CDR1 MNHNS, CDR2 SASEGT. The CDR3 runs to 16 residues. The CDR3 DNA sequence: TGTGCCAGCAGTGAAATGGCAGGGGCTATGAACACTGAAGCTTTCTTT. Amino acids: CASSEMAGAMNTEAFF.

This chain connects TRBV7-9 to TRBJ1-1, with 11 bases identical to TRBD1. The V and J ends lost 7 bases and 2 bases, in that order; junction bases with no gene match: 12. The CDR3 runs to 17 residues. CDR1 and CDR2 (germline): SEHNR, FQNEAQ (reference sequence). The CDR3 DNA reads TGTGCCAGCACCCCACCCGGACAGGGGGCCTCAAACACTGAAGCTTTCTTT. Residues: CASTPPGQGASNTEAFF.

V and J are TRBV4-1 and TRBJ1-1; 10 bases are a match to TRBD1. The CDR3 runs to 13 residues. The V gene's germline CDR1 is MGHRA and CDR2 YSYEKL. With 4 bases clipped from V and 11 bases from J, the junction kept 7 bases outside the gene matches. The CDR3 DNA reads as TGCGCCAGCAGCCCTGACTGGGACAGGGGCGCTTTCTTT. It specifies CASSPDWDRGAFF.

V and J are TRBV7-9 and TRBJ2-3; D gene uncertain. The CDR3 loop spans 13 amino acids. V was shortened by 6 bases and J by 0 bases, with 7 bases between the two germline ends. Germline-derived CDR1 and CDR2 are SEHNR and FQNEAQ (reference sequence). The CDR3 reads CASSPPSTDTQYF. The CDR3 bases are TGTGCCAGCAGTCCCCCTAGCACAGATACGCAGTATTTT.

This rearrangement joins TRBV5-6 to TRBJ1-2; the match to TRBD1 covers 8 bases. Germline-derived CDR1 and CDR2 are SGHDT and YYEEEE. CDR3 length: 12 residues. Germline trimming cut 8 bases from V and 7 bases from J; bases unmatched to any gene: 7. In DNA form, the CDR3 reads TGTGCCAGTTCGCAGGGGGCGGGTGGCTACACCTTC. Translating gives CASSQGAGGYTF.

This clone appeared once. The gene calls are TRBV18 and TRBJ2-2; 9 bases are a match to TRBD2. V trimming: 6 bases; J trimming: 3 bases; junction bases outside the gene matches: 5. The CDR3 totals 15 residues. Per the germline V gene, CDR1 is KGHSH and CDR2 is LQKENI. The CDR3 loop is CASSSLAGDTGELFF. CDR3 nucleotide sequence: TGTGCCAGCTCTTCCTTAGCGGGGGACACCGGGGAGCTGTTTTTT. The complete variable domain, with remaining parts taken from reference TRBV18 and TRBJ2-2, reads NAGVMQNPRHLVRRRGQEARLRCSPMKGHSHVYWYRQLPEEGLKFMVYLQKENIIDESGMPKERFSAEFPKEGPSILRIQQVVRGDSAAYFCASSSLAGDTGELFFGEGSRLTVL.

The V call is TRBV6-5, the J call TRBJ2-5, with D possibly matching TRBD2 (5 bases). Germline V gene sequence: CDR1 MNHEY, CDR2 SVGAGI. The V end was cut by 1 base, the J end by 0 bases, with 6 bases between. The CDR3 length is 14 residues. This CDR3 reads CASSYWGDQETQYF. The CDR3 region has the DNA TGTGCCAGCAGTTACTGGGGAGACCAAGAGACCCAGTACTTC.

This sequence joins TRBV10-3 and TRBJ2-2; 10 bases align to TRBD1. The germline V gene encodes CDR1 ENHRY and CDR2 SYGVKD. With V trimmed by 6 bases and J by 1 base, 2 bases remained unmatched. This CDR3 has 15 amino acids. In DNA form, the CDR3 reads TGTGCCATCAGGAGGGACAGGGGGAACACCGGGGAGCTGTTTTTT. Protein sequence: CAIRRDRGNTGELFF.

The J gene is TRBJ2-5, the V gene TRBV12-5; TRBD1 agrees at 12 bases. The CDR3 runs to 15 residues. The V and J ends lost 7 bases and 5 bases, in that order; junction bases with no gene match: 8. The germline V gene encodes CDR1 LGHNT and CDR2 FRNRAP. The CDR3 DNA reads TGTGCTAGTGCCTCAGGGACAGGGGGCGGTGAGACCCAGTACTTC. Protein sequence: CASASGTGGGETQYF.

This clone was detected a few times. The CDR3 is CASSLEAGFNTQYF. CDR3 coding DNA: TGTGCCAGCAGCTTAGAAGCGGGGTTTAATACGCAGTATTTT. The chain has TRBV7-6 and TRBJ2-3; 7 positions match TRBD2. The CDR3 is made up of 14 amino acids. The germline V gene encodes CDR1 SGHVS and CDR2 FNYEAQ. V lost 1 base and J lost 7; bases outside the gene matches: 5.

This clone was seen only a few times. The junction differs from germline at one of its ends, possibly a read error. This chain links TRBV6-1 with TRBJ1-5; no firm D call. The CDR3 contains 13 residues. Germline V CDR1 and CDR2: MNHNS, SASEGT. The CDR3: CAISESEYQPQHF. CDR3 nucleotides: TGTGCCATCAGTGAGTCGGAGTATCAGCCCCAGCATTTT.

The genes are TRBV9 and TRBJ1-1; 11 nucleotides match TRBD1. The J segment lost 10 bases and the V segment lost 0 bases, leaving 2 bases of the junction unmatched. Germline CDR1 is SGDLS and CDR2 is YYNGEE. The CDR3 has 13 residues. The CDR3 reads CASSVGDRGRAFF. In nucleotides, the CDR3 is TGTGCCAGCAGCGTAGGGGACAGGGGGAGAGCTTTCTTT.

This chain links TRBV5-4 with TRBJ1-6, with D tentatively TRBD1 (5 bases). The CDR3 runs to 14 residues. Germline CDR1 is SGHNT and CDR2 is YYREEE (reference sequence). With 1 base removed from V and 9 bases from J, the gap between germline ends came to 11 bases. The CDR3: CASSLPGLSSPLHF. In nucleotides, the CDR3 is TGTGCCAGCAGCTTGCCAGGGCTAAGTTCACCCCTCCACTTT.

This chain uses TRBV28 with TRBJ2-5, with 7 bases identical to TRBD1. The DNA matches TRBJ2-7 better at its end, which makes the J call doubtful. In germline, CDR1 is MDHEN, CDR2 SYDVKM. The CDR3 has 12 residues. The CDR3 DNA is TGTGCCAGCAGTTTAGACAGGGACGAGCAGTACTTC. Amino acid sequence: CASSLDRDEQYF.

The gene calls are TRBV10-3 and TRBJ1-6; D is ambiguous. Germline V lookup: CDR1 ENHRY, CDR2 SYGVKD. V lost 3 bases and J 8 bases, leaving 8 bases between the germline ends. This CDR3 contains 13 residues. This CDR3 reads CAISDGEHSPLHF. The CDR3 region has the DNA TGTGCCATCAGTGACGGGGAACATTCACCCCTCCACTTT.

The chain couples TRBV9 to TRBJ2-5; D is possibly TRBD2 (6 bases). The germline V gene has CDR1 SGDLS and CDR2 YYNGEE. The CDR3 has 15 residues. V was shortened by 0 bases and J by 1 base, with 10 bases between the two germline ends. The CDR3 is CASSVEAGLQETQYF. The CDR3 DNA reads as TGTGCCAGCAGCGTAGAGGCGGGACTCCAAGAGACCCAGTACTTC.

The chain uses TRBV6-6 and TRBJ1-4; 8 bases agree with TRBD1. Per germline, CDR1 MNHNY and CDR2 SVGAGI (reference sequence). The ends lost 6 bases at V and 7 bases at J; junction bases unmatched: 10. The CDR3 runs to 15 residues. The CDR3 reads CASRSRTGFVEKLFF. The CDR3 coding sequence is TGTGCCAGCAGATCCCGGACAGGGTTTGTTGAAAAACTGTTTTTT.

The gene calls are TRBV6-5 and TRBJ2-5; D perhaps matches TRBD2 (6 bases). V was clipped by 6 bases and J by 0 bases, with 14 bases between them. CDR1 MNHEY and CDR2 SVGAGI come from the germline V gene. The CDR3 sequence is 15 residues long. The CDR3 region is CASRALAGYQETQYF. The CDR3 nucleotides are TGTGCCAGCAGGGCTCTGGCGGGGTACCAAGAGACCCAGTACTTC.

This chain joins TRBV10-3 and TRBJ1-1, with D perhaps matching TRBD1 (6 bases). This CDR3 contains 14 residues. Trimming pared 5 bases from V and 4 bases from J, leaving 14 bases between. The germline CDR1 and CDR2 sequences are ENHRY and SYGVKD. For the CDR3, the DNA is TGTGCCATCAGTCAGCAGGACAGAGCCACTGAAGCTTTCTTT. Its translation is CAISQQDRATEAFF.

The rearrangement links TRBV6-5 to TRBJ2-5; D is unresolved. The germline CDR1 and CDR2 sequences are MNHEY and SVGAGI. This CDR3 region has 11 residues. The V and J ends lost 6 bases and 4 bases respectively, with 6 bases between them. CDR3 protein: CASRALETQYF. The CDR3 DNA reads as TGTGCCAGCAGAGCGCTAGAGACCCAGTACTTC.

The chain links TRBV28 to TRBJ1-5; 9 bases are a match to TRBD1. Germline V gene data show CDR1 as MDHEN and CDR2 as SYDVKM. Trimming took 6 bases from V and 3 from J; bases not matched to a gene: 6. This CDR3 has 15 residues. DNA for the CDR3: TGTGCCAGCAGATCGGGACAGGGAAACAATCAGCCCCAGCATTTT. It yields the protein CASRSGQGNNQPQHF.

V usage is TRBV5-1 and J usage is TRBJ2-5, with 8 nucleotides matching TRBD2. The ends lost 4 bases at V and 4 bases at J; junction bases unmatched: 3. CDR3 length: 13 amino acids. CDR1 and CDR2 (germline): SGHRS, YFSETQ. The CDR3 here is CASSPGLAETQYF. As DNA, the CDR3 is TGCGCCAGCAGCCCAGGACTAGCAGAGACCCAGTACTTC.